This passage covers 7 T cell receptor beta chains from one sample sequenced in a study of blood T cell repertoires in COVID-19. Only in-frame clones appear in the TCRdb table, and some are missing; sequencing was by immunoSEQ multiplex PCR. Of 100,000 or so clones in the sample, 90% to 95% are singletons; the top ten hold under 5%. The sample taken for sequencing was peripheral blood. Source of these receptors: a woman in her fifties or sixties in a cohort sampled during active COVID-19.

The chain uses TRBV7-6 and TRBJ2-7; D is unclear. In germline, CDR1 is SGHVS, CDR2 FNYEAQ. CDR3 length equals 17 residues. Trimming pared 0 bases from V and 0 bases from J, leaving 15 bases between. This CDR3 reads CASSLAGGATSSYEQYF. The CDR3 region has the DNA TGTGCCAGCAGCTTAGCGGGTGGAGCGACCAGCTCCTACGAGCAGTACTTC.

V usage is TRBV29-1 and J usage is TRBJ1-6, with 8 bases fitting TRBD1. V shed 5 bases and J 8 bases; nucleotides not matched to a gene: 8. Germline CDR1 SQVTM, CDR2 ANQGSEA. The CDR3 is 14 residues long. This CDR3 reads CSVRQGASDSPLHF. In DNA form, the CDR3 reads TGCAGCGTTCGCCAGGGGGCTAGTGATTCACCCCTCCACTTT.

The chain combines TRBV11-3 with TRBJ2-7; 9 positions match TRBD2. V was pared by 5 bases and J by 2 bases, with 4 bases of the junction left unmatched. Germline values: CDR1 SGHNT, CDR2 YENEEA. CDR3 size: 14 residues. The CDR3 DNA follows: TGTGCCAGCAGCGCACTAGCGGGCCCCTACGAGCAGTACTTC. Protein product: CASSALAGPYEQYF.

To note about this clone: This specimen includes other DNA sequences encoding the same CDR3. The chain has TRBV18 and TRBJ1-1; D is possibly TRBD1 (5 bases). There are 13 residues in the CDR3. With 3 bases removed from V and 1 base from J, the gap between germline ends came to 6 bases. Germline V lookup: CDR1 KGHSH, CDR2 LQKENI. Here the CDR3 reads CASSPTGNTEAFF. The CDR3 nucleotides are TGTGCCAGCTCACCCACAGGGAACACTGAAGCTTTCTTT.

The chain has TRBV9 and TRBJ1-3; D uncertain. The CDR3 runs to 16 residues. V lost 0 bases to trimming and J lost 1 base, with 11 bases between them. Germline values: CDR1 SGDLS, CDR2 YYNGEE. CDR3 protein: CASSVVTDESGNTIYF. The CDR3 coding sequence is TGTGCCAGCAGCGTAGTGACTGATGAATCTGGAAACACCATATATTTT.

The chain couples TRBV6-1 to TRBJ2-1; 8 bases fit TRBD2. V was pared by 1 base and J by 0 bases, with 5 bases of the junction left unmatched. Looked up from germline, CDR1 is MNHNS and CDR2 is SASEGT. The CDR3 runs to 17 residues. The CDR3 bases are TGTGCCAGCAGTGAAGGGCTAGCGGGTATCTCCTACAATGAGCAGTTCTTC. Translating gives CASSEGLAGISYNEQFF.

The chain employs TRBV18 and TRBJ1-1, with D perhaps TRBD1 (6 bases). CDR1 is KGHSH, CDR2 LQKENI, per germline. This CDR3 contains 17 residues. Trimming cost V 0 bases and J 2 bases, with 16 bases left between them. The DNA for the CDR3 is TGTGCCAGCTCACCACCGATGGGGTATGGGGGCAACACTGAAGCTTTCTTT. Translating gives CASSPPMGYGGNTEAFF. The variable domain in full, with the rest retrieved from reference TRBV18 and TRBJ1-1, is NAGVMQNPRHLVRRRGQEARLRCSPMKGHSHVYWYRQLPEEGLKFMVYLQKENIIDESGMPKERFSAEFPKEGPSILRIQQVVRGDSAAYFCASSPPMGYGGNTEAFFGQGTRLTVV.